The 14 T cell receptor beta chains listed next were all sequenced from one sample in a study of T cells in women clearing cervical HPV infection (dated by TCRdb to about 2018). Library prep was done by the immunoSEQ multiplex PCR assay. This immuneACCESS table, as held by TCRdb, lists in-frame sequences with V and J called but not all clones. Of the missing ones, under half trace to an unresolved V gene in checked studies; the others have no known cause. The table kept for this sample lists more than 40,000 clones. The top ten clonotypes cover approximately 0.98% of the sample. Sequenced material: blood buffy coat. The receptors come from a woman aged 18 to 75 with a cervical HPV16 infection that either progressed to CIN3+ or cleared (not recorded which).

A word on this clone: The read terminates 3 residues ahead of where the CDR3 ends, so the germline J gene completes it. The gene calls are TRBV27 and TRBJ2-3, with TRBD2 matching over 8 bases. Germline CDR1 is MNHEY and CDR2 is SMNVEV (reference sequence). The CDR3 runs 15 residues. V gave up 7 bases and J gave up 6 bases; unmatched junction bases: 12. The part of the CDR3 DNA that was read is TGTGCCAGCACCCCGTCGGGGGGGGCCAAGGATACG. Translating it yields CASTPSGGAKDT. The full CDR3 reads CASTPSGGAKDTQYF.

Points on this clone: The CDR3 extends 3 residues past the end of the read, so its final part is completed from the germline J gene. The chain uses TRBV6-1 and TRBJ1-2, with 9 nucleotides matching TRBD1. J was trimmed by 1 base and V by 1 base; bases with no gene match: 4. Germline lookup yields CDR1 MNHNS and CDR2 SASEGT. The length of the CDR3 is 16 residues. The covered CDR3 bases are TGTGCCAGCAGTGAAGTCGGACAGGGGAATAACTATGGC. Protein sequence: CASSEVGQGNNYG. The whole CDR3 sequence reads CASSEVGQGNNYGYTF.

CDR3 DNA, as far as it was read: TGTGCCAGCAGCTCCCGACTAGCCCCTGAGACT. It translates to CASSSRLAPET. The whole CDR3 sequence reads CASSSRLAPETQYF. The V gene is TRBV7-9, the J gene TRBJ2-4; 7 bases fit TRBD2. With the read ending 3 residues before the CDR3 end, the germline J gene is used to fill in that end. The CDR3 length is 14 residues. Germline V lookup: CDR1 SEHNR, CDR2 FQNEAQ (reference sequence). Supplemented by reference TRBV7-9 and TRBJ2-4, the full variable domain reads DTGVSQNPRHKITKRGQNVTFRCDPISEHNRLYWYRQTLGQGPEFLTYFQNEAQLEKSRLLSDRFSAERPKGSFSTLEIQRTEQGDSAMYLCASSSRLAPETQYFGAGTRLSVL.

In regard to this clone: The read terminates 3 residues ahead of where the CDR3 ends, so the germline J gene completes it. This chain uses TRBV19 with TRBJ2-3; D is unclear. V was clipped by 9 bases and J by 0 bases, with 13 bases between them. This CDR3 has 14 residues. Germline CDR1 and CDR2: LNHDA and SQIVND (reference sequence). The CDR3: CASEPSTSTDTQYF. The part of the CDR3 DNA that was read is TGTGCCAGCGAGCCTTCGACTAGCACAGATACG. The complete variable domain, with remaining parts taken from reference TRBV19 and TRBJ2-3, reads DGGITQSPKYLFRKEGQNVTLSCEQNLNHDAMYWYRQDPGQGLRLIYYSQIVNDFQKGDIAEGYSVSREKKESFPLTVTSAQKNPTAFYLCASEPSTSTDTQYFGPGTRLTVL.

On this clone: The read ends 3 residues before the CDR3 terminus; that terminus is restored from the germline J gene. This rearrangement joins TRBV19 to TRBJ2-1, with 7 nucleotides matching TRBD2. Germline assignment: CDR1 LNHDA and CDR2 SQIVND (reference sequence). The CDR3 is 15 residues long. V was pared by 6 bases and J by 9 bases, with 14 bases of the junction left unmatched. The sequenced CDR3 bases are TGTGCCAGTAGCATTAACCTTGGGTGGGGGGGTGAG. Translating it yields CASSINLGWGGE. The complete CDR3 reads CASSINLGWGGEQFF.

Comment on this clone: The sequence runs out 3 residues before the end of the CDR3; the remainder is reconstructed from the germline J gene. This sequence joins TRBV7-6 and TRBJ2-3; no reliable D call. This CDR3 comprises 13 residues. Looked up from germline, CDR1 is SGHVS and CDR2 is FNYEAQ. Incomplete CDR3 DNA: TGTGCCAGCAGCTTAAGGGCCCTGGAGACG. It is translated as CASSLRALET. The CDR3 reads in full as CASSLRALETQYF.

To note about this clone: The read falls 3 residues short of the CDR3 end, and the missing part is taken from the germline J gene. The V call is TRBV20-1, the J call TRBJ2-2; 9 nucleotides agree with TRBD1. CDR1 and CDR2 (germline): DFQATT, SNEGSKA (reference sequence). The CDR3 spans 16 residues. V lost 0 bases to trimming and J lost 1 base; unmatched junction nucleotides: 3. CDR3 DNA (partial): TGCAGTGCTAGAGAGAAGGGACAGGGGAACACCGGGGAG. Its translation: CSAREKGQGNTGE. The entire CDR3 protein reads CSAREKGQGNTGELFF.

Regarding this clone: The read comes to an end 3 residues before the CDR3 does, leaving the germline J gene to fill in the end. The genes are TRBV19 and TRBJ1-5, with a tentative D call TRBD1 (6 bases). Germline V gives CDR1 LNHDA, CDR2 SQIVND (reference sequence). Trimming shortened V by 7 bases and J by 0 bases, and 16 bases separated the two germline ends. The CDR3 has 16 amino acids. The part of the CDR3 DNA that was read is TGTGCCAGTACCGCACAGGGACTATATAGCAATCAGCCC. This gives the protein CASTAQGLYSNQP. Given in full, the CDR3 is CASTAQGLYSNQPQHF.

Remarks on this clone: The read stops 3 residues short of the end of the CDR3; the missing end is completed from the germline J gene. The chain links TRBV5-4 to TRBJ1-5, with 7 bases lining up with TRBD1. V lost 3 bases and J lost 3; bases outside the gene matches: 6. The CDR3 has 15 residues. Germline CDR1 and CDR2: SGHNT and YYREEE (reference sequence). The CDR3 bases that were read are TGTGCCAGCAGCTCGAAGGACAGGCCCAATCAGCCC. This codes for CASSSKDRPNQP. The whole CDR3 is CASSSKDRPNQPQHF. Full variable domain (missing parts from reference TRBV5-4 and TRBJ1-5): ETGVTQSPTHLIKTRGQQVTLRCSSQSGHNTVSWYQQALGQGPQFIFQYYREEENGRGNFPPRFSGLQFPNYSSELNVNALELDDSALYLCASSSKDRPNQPQHFGDGTRLSIL.

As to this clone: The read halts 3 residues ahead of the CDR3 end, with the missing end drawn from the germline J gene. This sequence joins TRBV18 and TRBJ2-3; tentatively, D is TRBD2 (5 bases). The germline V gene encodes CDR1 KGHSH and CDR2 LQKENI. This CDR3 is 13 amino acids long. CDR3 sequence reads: CASSGSGRSPQYF. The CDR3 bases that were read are TGTGCCAGCTCAGGCAGCGGAAGATCGCCG.

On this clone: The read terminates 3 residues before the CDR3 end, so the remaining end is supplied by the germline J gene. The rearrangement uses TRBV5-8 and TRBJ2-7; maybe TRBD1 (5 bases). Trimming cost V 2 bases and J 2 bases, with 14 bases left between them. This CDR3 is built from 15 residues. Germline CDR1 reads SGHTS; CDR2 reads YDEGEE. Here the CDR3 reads CASSFGGADTYEQYF. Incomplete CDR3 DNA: TGTGCCAGCAGCTTCGGCGGCGCGGACACCTACGAG.

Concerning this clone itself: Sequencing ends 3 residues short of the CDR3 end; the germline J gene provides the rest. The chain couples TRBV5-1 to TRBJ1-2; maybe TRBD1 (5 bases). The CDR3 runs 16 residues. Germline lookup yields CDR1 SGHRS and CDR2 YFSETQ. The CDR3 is CASSLDRNHYMGGYTF. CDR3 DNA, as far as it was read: TGCGCCAGCAGCTTGGACAGGAACCACTACATGGGGGGC.

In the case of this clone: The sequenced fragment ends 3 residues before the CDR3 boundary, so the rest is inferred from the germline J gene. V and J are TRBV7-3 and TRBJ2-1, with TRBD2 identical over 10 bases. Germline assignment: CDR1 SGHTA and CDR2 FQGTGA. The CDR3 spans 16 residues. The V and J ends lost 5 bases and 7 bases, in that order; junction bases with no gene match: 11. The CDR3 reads CASSPNGASGGNEQFF. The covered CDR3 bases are TGTGCCAGCAGCCCAAATGGGGCTAGCGGGGGTAATGAG. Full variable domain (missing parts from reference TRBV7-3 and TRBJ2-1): GAGVSQTPSNKVTEKGKYVELRCDPISGHTALYWYRQSLGQGPEFLIYFQGTGAADDSGLPNDRFFAVRPEGSVSTLKIQRTERGDSAVYLCASSPNGASGGNEQFFGPGTRLTVL.

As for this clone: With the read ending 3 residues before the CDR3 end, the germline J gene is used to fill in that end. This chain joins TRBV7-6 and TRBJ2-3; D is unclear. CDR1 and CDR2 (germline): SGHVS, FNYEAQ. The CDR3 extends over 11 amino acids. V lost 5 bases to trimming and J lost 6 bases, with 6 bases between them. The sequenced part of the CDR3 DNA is TGTGCCAGCAGCACTGGTGATACG. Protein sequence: CASSTGDT. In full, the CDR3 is CASSTGDTQYF.